Following are 13 T cell receptor beta chains from one sample sequenced in a study of T cell responses to AZD1222 COVID-19 vaccine. Here immunoSEQ multiplex PCR was the method, and the copy in TCRdb shows in-frame clones only, minus some. The data hold about 99,000 clones, with more than 90% observed a single time. Sequenced here: peripheral blood, sampled on day 0 of AZD1222 vaccination. All receptors derive from an adult in good health.

The chain joins TRBV11-1 to TRBJ2-7; 7 bases fit TRBD1. Germline V gene lookup returns CDR1 SGHAT and CDR2 FQDESV (reference sequence). V gave up 1 base and J gave up 2 bases; unmatched junction bases: 2. This CDR3 is built from 14 residues. The CDR3 nucleotides are TGTGCCAGCAGCTTAGGGGGACAGCCCTACGAGCAGTACTTC. Protein: CASSLGGQPYEQYF.

V usage is TRBV5-4 and J usage is TRBJ2-7, with TRBD1 matching 9 bases. CDR1 and CDR2 from the germline V gene are SGHNT and YYREEE (reference sequence). After removal of 4 bases from V and 11 bases from J, the junction contained 7 bases not matched to a gene. This CDR3 comprises 12 residues. Here the CDR3 reads CASSLDRTGEYF. The CDR3 region has the DNA TGTGCCAGCAGCCTGGACCGGACAGGGGAGTACTTC.

This clone was recorded a few times. The chain employs TRBV7-8 and TRBJ1-1; D gene ambiguous. From germline, CDR1 is SGHVS and CDR2 FQNEAQ. Trimming shortened V by 5 bases and J by 4 bases, and 11 bases separated the two germline ends. This CDR3 has 13 amino acids. The CDR3 sequence is CASSQTPITEAFF. In nucleotides, the CDR3 is TGTGCCAGCAGCCAGACCCCCATCACTGAAGCTTTCTTT.

For this clone: Other DNA sequences in the same sample also yield this CDR3. This chain joins TRBV5-1 and TRBJ2-1, with D perhaps TRBD1 or TRBD2 (5 bases each). CDR3 length equals 12 residues. The V end lost 5 bases, the J end lost 8 bases, and 11 bases lay between the germline ends. CDR1 is SGHRS and CDR2 is YFSETQ in the germline V gene. The CDR3: CASSFLGDEQFF. CDR3 coding DNA: TGCGCCAGCAGTTTTTTGGGGGATGAGCAGTTCTTC.

J is TRBJ1-2 and V is TRBV27; D ambiguous. Germline V gives CDR1 MNHEY, CDR2 SMNVEV (reference sequence). This CDR3 is built from 13 residues. Trimming took 5 bases from V and 0 from J, leaving 7 bases between them. In DNA, the CDR3 is TGTGCCAGCAGTCTAAGTCCTAACTATGGCTACACCTTC. Amino acid sequence: CASSLSPNYGYTF.

The CDR3 DNA follows: TGTGCCAGCGGGTTACTAGCGGCGCAGTATTTT. Encoded protein: CASGLLAAQYF. The chain uses TRBV12-3 or TRBV12-4 and TRBJ2-3; 8 bases agree with TRBD2. The CDR3 sequence is 11 residues long. The V and J ends lost 8 bases and 10 bases, in that order; junction bases with no gene match: 5.

The chain joins TRBV28 to TRBJ2-1; a weak D match, TRBD1 (5 bases). The CDR3 totals 14 residues. Trimming removed 11 bases from V and 10 bases from J, with 24 bases in between. Per germline, CDR1 MDHEN and CDR2 SYDVKM. In DNA form, the CDR3 reads TGTGCCTGGAGTAGGGGTTTACATGCGGACGAGCAGTTCTTC. It is translated as CAWSRGLHADEQFF.

The chain recombines TRBV7-9 with TRBJ2-2; the match to TRBD1 covers 7 bases. The CDR3 sequence is 15 residues long. Germline CDR1 SEHNR, CDR2 FQNEAQ (reference sequence). J lost 2 bases, V lost 3 bases, and 3 bases had no gene match. The CDR3 loop reads CASSFRTGNTGELFF. The CDR3 bases are TGTGCCAGCAGCTTCCGGACAGGAAACACCGGGGAGCTGTTTTTT.

V usage is TRBV14 and J usage is TRBJ1-1, with D uncertain. V was cut by 1 base and J by 5 bases, with 8 bases left in between. Germline V CDR1 and CDR2: SGHDN, FVKESK. The length of the CDR3 is 13 residues. The CDR3 DNA sequence: TGTGCCAGCAGCCAAGGCCTTCGGACTGAAGCTTTCTTT. This sequence encodes CASSQGLRTEAFF.

Here the CDR3 reads CAWSVEGLDTGELFF. The DNA of the CDR3 is TGTGCCTGGAGTGTCGAGGGGCTGGACACCGGGGAGCTGTTTTTT. This chain connects TRBV30 to TRBJ2-2; D is perhaps TRBD1 or TRBD2 (5 bases each). This CDR3 comprises 15 residues. CDR1 and CDR2 from the germline V gene are GTSNPN and SVGIG (reference sequence). Trimming stripped 0 bases from V and 3 bases from J, with 11 bases between. Drawing the rest from reference TRBV30 and TRBJ2-2, the complete variable domain is SQTIHQWPATLVQPVGSPLSLECTVEGTSNPNLYWYRQAAGRGLQLLFYSVGIGQISSEVPQNLSASRPQDRQFILSSKKLLLSDSGFYLCAWSVEGLDTGELFFGEGSRLTVL.

This chain links TRBV12-5 with TRBJ2-7; possibly TRBD1 or TRBD2 for D (5 bases each). CDR1 is LGHNT and CDR2 is FRNRAP in the germline V gene. This CDR3 region has 12 residues. V gave up 0 bases and J gave up 7 bases, with 7 bases separating them. The CDR3 sequence is CASGLVREEQYF. The CDR3 DNA sequence: TGTGCTAGTGGTTTGGTCAGGGAGGAGCAGTACTTC. Filled out from reference TRBV12-5 and TRBJ2-7, the complete variable domain reads DARVTQTPRHKVTEMGQEVTMRCQPILGHNTVFWYRQTMMQGLELLAYFRNRAPLDDSGMPKDRFSAEMPDATLATLKIQPSEPRDSAVYFCASGLVREEQYFGPGTRLTVT.

V and J are TRBV19 and TRBJ1-2, with 9 positions matching TRBD1. The CDR3 contains 15 residues. Germline CDR1 LNHDA, CDR2 SQIVND (reference sequence). V trimming: 3 bases; J trimming: 6 bases; junction bases outside the gene matches: 8. The CDR3 loop is CASSITGGAVDGYTF. In DNA, the CDR3 is TGTGCCAGTAGTATCACAGGGGGCGCGGTAGATGGCTACACCTTC.

The V and J genes are TRBV19 and TRBJ2-7; the match to TRBD1 covers 9 bases. The V and J ends lost 5 bases and 3 bases, in that order; junction bases with no gene match: 2. The CDR3 covers 13 residues. Germline assignment: CDR1 LNHDA and CDR2 SQIVND (reference sequence). The CDR3 sequence is CASSRQGDYEQYF. CDR3 in DNA: TGTGCCAGTAGTCGACAGGGGGACTACGAGCAGTACTTC.